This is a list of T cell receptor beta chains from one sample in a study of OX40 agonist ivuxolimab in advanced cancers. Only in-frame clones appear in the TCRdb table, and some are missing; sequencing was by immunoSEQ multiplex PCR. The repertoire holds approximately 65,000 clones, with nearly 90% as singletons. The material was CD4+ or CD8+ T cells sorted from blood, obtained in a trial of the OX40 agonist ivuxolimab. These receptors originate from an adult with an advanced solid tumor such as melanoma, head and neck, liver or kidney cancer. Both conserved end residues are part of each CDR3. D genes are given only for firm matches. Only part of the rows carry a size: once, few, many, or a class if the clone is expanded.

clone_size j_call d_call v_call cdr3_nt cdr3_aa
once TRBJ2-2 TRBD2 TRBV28 TGTGCCAGCAAGACTAGCGGGGCGAACACCGGGGAGCTGTTTTTT CASKTSGANTGELFF
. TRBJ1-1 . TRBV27 TGTGCCAGCAGTTTAGACTACCTTCCAACAGGGTCGCACACTGAAGCTTTCTTT CASSLDYLPTGSHTEAFF
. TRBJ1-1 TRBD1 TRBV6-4 TGTGCCAGCCGCGCGTTCGGGACAGGGGCCACAATGAACACTGAAGCTTTCTTT CASRAFGTGATMNTEAFF
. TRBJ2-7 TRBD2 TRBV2 TGTGCCAGCACGAGGGTGCTAGCGGGAGGCGAGCAGTACTTC CASTRVLAGGEQYF
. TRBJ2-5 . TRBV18 TGTGCCAGCTCACCACCGATTGCCTCTCAAGAGACCCAGTACTTC CASSPPIASQETQYF
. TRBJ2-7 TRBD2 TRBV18 TGTGCCAGCTCACCAGGGGTGACTAGCGGGAACAACGAGCAGTACTTC CASSPGVTSGNNEQYF
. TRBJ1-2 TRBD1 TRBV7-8 TGTGCCAGCAGCCGCCGGGACAGGGACTATGGCTACACCTTC CASSRRDRDYGYTF
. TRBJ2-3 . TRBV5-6 TGTGCCAGCAGCTTCGGGACTAGCACAGATACGCAGTATTTT CASSFGTSTDTQYF
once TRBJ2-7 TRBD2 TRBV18 TGTGCCAGTTCGCTAGCGGGAGCTTCCTACGAGCAGTACTTC CASSLAGASYEQYF
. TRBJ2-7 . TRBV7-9 TGTGCCAGCAGCTTCGAATACGAGCAGTACTTC CASSFEYEQYF
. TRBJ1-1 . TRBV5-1 TGCGCCAGCAGCCCCCAGCTGGGGGAAGCTTTCTTT CASSPQLGEAFF
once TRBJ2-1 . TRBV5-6 TGTGCCAGCAGCTTGATACGTAGCGGAGGGGGGTCTTACAATGAGCAGTTCTTC CASSLIRSGGGSYNEQFF
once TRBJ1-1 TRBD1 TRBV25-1 TGTGCCAGCAGCCCTAGTCCGGGACAGGTTATGAACACTGAAGCTTTCTTT CASSPSPGQVMNTEAFF
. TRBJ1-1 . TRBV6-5 TGTGCCAGCAGTTACTCTAGCAGGGGGAACACTGAAGCTTTCTTT CASSYSSRGNTEAFF
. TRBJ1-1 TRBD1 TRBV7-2 TGTGCCAACCGCCAGGGGGGGAACACTGAAGCTTTCTTT CANRQGGNTEAFF
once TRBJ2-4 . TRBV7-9 TGTGCCAGCAGCCCGGGACAACCCCCCGGAAGAAACATTCAGTACTTC CASSPGQPPGRNIQYF
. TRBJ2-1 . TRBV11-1 TGTGCCAGCAGCGCCCCCTTGCACAATGAGCAGTTCTTC CASSAPLHNEQFF
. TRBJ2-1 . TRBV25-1 TGTGCCAGCAGTGAATTAACGTTATCCAATGAGCAGTTCTTC CASSELTLSNEQFF
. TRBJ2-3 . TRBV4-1 TGCGCCAGCAGCTACCGGGACTTCACACATACGCAGTATTTT CASSYRDFTHTQYF
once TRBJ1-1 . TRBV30 TGTGCCTGGAGTCTCGGCAGGGAAACTGAAGCTTTCTTT CAWSLGRETEAFF